Below are 23 T cell receptor beta chains sequenced from a single sample in a study of blood T cell repertoires in COVID-19. Sequencing used immunoSEQ multiplex PCR; TCRdb keeps in-frame clones, though not all of them. The sample includes approximately 270,000 clones, about nine tenths of them seen just once. Sequenced material: peripheral blood. Every receptor here comes from a man aged 35-49 years with active or convalescent COVID-19.

The chain employs TRBV19 and TRBJ2-3, with TRBD2 matching 8 bases. Germline values: CDR1 LNHDA, CDR2 SQIVND (reference sequence). The V gene end was trimmed by 3 bases and the J gene end by 4 bases; junction bases not matched to a gene: 3. This CDR3 is 14 amino acids long. Here the CDR3 reads CASSMGGGPDTQYF. For the CDR3, the DNA is TGTGCCAGTAGTATGGGCGGGGGGCCAGATACGCAGTATTTT.

This rearrangement joins TRBV5-1 to TRBJ1-1, with 9 bases identical to TRBD1. V gave up 2 bases and J gave up 5 bases; unmatched junction bases: 4. Germline assignment: CDR1 SGHRS and CDR2 YFSETQ. CDR3 length equals 14 residues. CDR3: CASSFGQGYTEAFF. The CDR3 nucleotides read TGCGCCAGCAGCTTTGGACAGGGGTATACTGAAGCTTTCTTT.

This clone was seen a few times. The chain links TRBV5-1 to TRBJ1-3; no clear D gene. Germline values: CDR1 SGHRS, CDR2 YFSETQ. This CDR3 region has 14 residues. V was pared by 2 bases and J by 3 bases, with 9 bases between. CDR3 in amino acids: CASSFSEFGNTIYF. In DNA, the CDR3 is TGCGCCAGCAGCTTCTCCGAGTTTGGAAACACCATATATTTT.

This chain's CDR3 is CASSLLAGGQETQYF. CDR3 in DNA: TGTGCCAGCAGCCTCCTAGCCGGGGGGCAAGAGACCCAGTACTTC. The chain is built from TRBV7-2 and TRBJ2-5, with 7 nucleotides matching TRBD2. V gave up 5 bases and J gave up 2 bases; unmatched junction bases: 8. Germline V gives CDR1 SGHTA, CDR2 FQGNSA. The CDR3 totals 15 residues.

This sequence joins TRBV6-5 and TRBJ1-4; D is ambiguous. The V gene's germline CDR1 is MNHEY and CDR2 SVGAGI. Trimming stripped 4 bases from V and 0 bases from J, with 9 bases between. This CDR3 region has 15 residues. DNA for the CDR3: TGTGCCAGCAGTTCCACTGAAACAACTAATGAAAAACTGTTTTTT. It yields the protein CASSSTETTNEKLFF.

The CDR3 loop reads CASRWGLAGGDTMGNEQFF. The CDR3 region has the DNA TGTGCCAGCAGGTGGGGACTAGCGGGAGGAGATACCATGGGGAATGAGCAGTTCTTC. The rearrangement links TRBV7-9 to TRBJ2-1, with 15 bases aligning to TRBD2. Germline trimming cut 6 bases from V and 7 bases from J; bases unmatched to any gene: 16. CDR3 length equals 19 residues. Germline V gene lookup returns CDR1 SEHNR and CDR2 FQNEAQ (reference sequence).

V gene TRBV28 combines with J gene TRBJ2-5; D not certain. The germline V gene encodes CDR1 MDHEN and CDR2 SYDVKM. The CDR3 extends over 18 amino acids. Trimming stripped 3 bases from V and 2 bases from J, with 22 bases between. The CDR3 reads CASSFHTLTEVLQETQYF. In DNA, the CDR3 is TGTGCCAGCAGTTTCCATACCCTGACTGAGGTATTACAAGAGACCCAGTACTTC. Combining the CDR3 with reference TRBV28 and TRBJ2-5 gives the whole variable domain DVKVTQSSRYLVKRTGEKVFLECVQDMDHENMFWYRQDPGLGLRLIYFSYDVKMKEKGDIPEGYSVSREKKERFSLILESASTNQTSMYLCASSFHTLTEVLQETQYFGPGTRLLVL.

This chain joins TRBV9 and TRBJ1-1, with TRBD1 matching over 7 bases. The CDR3 runs 13 residues. J gave up 5 bases and V 2 bases, and 3 bases lay outside the gene matches. The germline CDR1 and CDR2 sequences are SGDLS and YYNGEE. CDR3 DNA: TGTGCCAGCAGCGTCGGGGGACAGACTGAAGCTTTCTTT. It is translated as CASSVGGQTEAFF.

This clone came up once. The genes are TRBV6-6 and TRBJ2-3; 9 bases are a match to TRBD1. CDR1 is MNHNY, CDR2 SVGAGI, per germline (reference sequence). The CDR3 loop spans 15 amino acids. The V gene end was trimmed by 6 bases and the J gene end by 3 bases; junction bases not matched to a gene: 7. The CDR3 spells CASRHTGQGTDTQYF. The CDR3 DNA sequence: TGTGCCAGCAGACACACGGGACAGGGAACAGATACGCAGTATTTT.

J is TRBJ1-1 and V is TRBV18, with D possibly being TRBD1 (5 bases). The CDR3 runs 15 residues. Trimming stripped 6 bases from V and 3 bases from J, with 17 bases between. Looked up from germline, CDR1 is KGHSH and CDR2 is LQKENI. The CDR3 DNA reads as TGTGCCAGCTCGGCGGGGGAACTTGGGGACACTGAAGCTTTCTTT. Translation: CASSAGELGDTEAFF.

The chain carries TRBV7-9 and TRBJ2-1; TRBD2 matches 8 bases. With V trimmed by 4 bases and J by 1 base, 6 bases remained unmatched. The CDR3 length is 16 residues. Germline V gives CDR1 SEHNR, CDR2 FQNEAQ (reference sequence). The CDR3 reads CASSWQRESSYNEQFF. CDR3 nucleotides: TGTGCCAGCAGCTGGCAGCGGGAGTCTTCCTACAATGAGCAGTTCTTC.

The chain carries TRBV11-3 and TRBJ2-7; D might be TRBD2 (6 bases). The CDR3 length is 15 residues. V dropped 5 bases and J dropped 3 bases, with 17 bases sitting between them. CDR1 and CDR2 from the germline V gene are SGHNT and YENEEA. CDR3 loop: CASSPGGEGDYEQYF. For the CDR3, the DNA is TGTGCCAGCAGCCCCGGGGGAGAAGGGGACTACGAGCAGTACTTC.

This chain uses TRBV6-1 with TRBJ1-6; 10 bases map to TRBD1. The CDR3 is 16 amino acids. Germline lookup yields CDR1 MNHNS and CDR2 SASEGT. The V gene end was trimmed by 3 bases and the J gene end by 5 bases; junction bases not matched to a gene: 4. CDR3 bases: TGTGCCAGCAGTGACTGGGGACAGGGGAATAATTCACCCCTCCACTTT. It is translated as CASSDWGQGNNSPLHF.

The chain has TRBV6-1 and TRBJ1-2; the match to TRBD1 covers 7 bases. This CDR3 region has 14 residues. Per germline, CDR1 MNHNS and CDR2 SASEGT. The junction had 8 bases not matched to a gene; V was cut back by 2 bases and J by 8 bases. CDR3: CASSETQQGQGYTF. CDR3 nucleotides: TGTGCCAGCAGTGAAACCCAACAGGGGCAAGGCTACACCTTC.

The CDR3 loop is CAGRTGPVEGELFF. The CDR3 DNA reads as TGTGCCGGACGGACAGGGCCCGTGGAGGGGGAGCTGTTTTTT. The genes are TRBV7-2 and TRBJ2-2; 8 nucleotides align to TRBD1. CDR1 is SGHTA, CDR2 FQGNSA, per germline. This CDR3 comprises 14 residues. J gave up 8 bases and V 11 bases, and 13 bases lay outside the gene matches.

V and J are TRBV3-1 (or the pseudogene TRBV3-2) and TRBJ2-3; possible D gene TRBD1, 6 bases. This CDR3 has 15 residues. Deletions cut 4 bases from V and 4 bases from J, with 15 bases between. The germline V gene has CDR1 LGHDT and CDR2 YNNKEL (reference sequence). In DNA form, the CDR3 reads TGTGCCAGCAGCCCACCCCCAGGGGAGTCAGATACGCAGTATTTT. Translation gives CASSPPPGESDTQYF.

V is TRBV28 and J is TRBJ2-3, with 7 bases matching TRBD1. Trimming took 3 bases from V and 5 from J; bases not matched to a gene: 5. Per germline, CDR1 MDHEN and CDR2 SYDVKM. This CDR3 has 14 residues. The CDR3 here is CASSLGQIKDTQYF. CDR3 in DNA: TGTGCCAGCAGTTTGGGACAGATAAAAGATACGCAGTATTTT.

This chain uses TRBV5-1 with TRBJ2-7, with 8 bases fitting TRBD1. CDR1 is SGHRS and CDR2 is YFSETQ in the germline V gene. The CDR3 extends over 13 amino acids. J was trimmed by 3 bases and V by 4 bases; bases with no gene match: 3. In DNA, the CDR3 is TGCGCCAGCAGCCAGGGGGCAGTCTACGAGCAGTACTTC. This encodes CASSQGAVYEQYF. The full variable domain, completed using reference TRBV5-1 and TRBJ2-7, is KAGVTQTPRYLIKTRGQQVTLSCSPISGHRSVSWYQQTPGQGLQFLFEYFSETQRNKGNFPGRFSGRQFSNSRSEMNVSTLELGDSALYLCASSQGAVYEQYFGPGTRLTVT.

This chain connects TRBV6-5 to TRBJ2-1; a possible D gene is TRBD2 (6 bases). Germline values: CDR1 MNHEY, CDR2 SVGAGI. V was pared by 7 bases and J by 6 bases, with 10 bases between. The length of the CDR3 is 12 residues. CDR3 bases: TGTGCCAGCACCGGGACTTCCAATGAGCAGTTCTTC. Translation: CASTGTSNEQFF.

The chain combines TRBV11-1 with TRBJ2-2; D is unclear. Trimming left V 3 bases short and J 5 bases short, with 10 bases between. Germline CDR1 and CDR2: SGHAT and FQDESV (reference sequence). There are 14 residues in the CDR3. In DNA form, the CDR3 reads TGTGCCAGCAGCTTTTCCTTTCTGACCGGGGAGCTGTTTTTT. It specifies CASSFSFLTGELFF.

The chain is built from TRBV18 and TRBJ2-3; 7 positions match TRBD2. Unmatched junction bases numbered 11, after V lost 5 bases and J lost 3 bases. The CDR3 consists of 16 residues. The germline gives CDR1 KGHSH, CDR2 LQKENI. The CDR3 sequence: CASSIFGLAETDTQYF. The DNA of the CDR3 is TGTGCCAGCTCAATATTTGGGCTAGCGGAAACAGATACGCAGTATTTT.

V is TRBV19 and J is TRBJ2-7; 15 bases agree with TRBD2. Germline loops: CDR1 LNHDA, CDR2 SQIVND (reference sequence). V trimming: 7 bases; J trimming: 6 bases; junction bases outside the gene matches: 4. This CDR3 region has 14 residues. CDR3 sequence (DNA): TGTGCCAGTACCTGGACTAGCGGGAGGGGCGAGCAGTACTTC. Encoded protein: CASTWTSGRGEQYF.

V is TRBV28 and J is TRBJ2-7, with a tentative D call TRBD1 (6 bases). The V end lost 5 bases, the J end lost 3 bases, and 8 bases lay between the germline ends. Germline CDR1 MDHEN, CDR2 SYDVKM. The CDR3 consists of 12 residues. Here the CDR3 reads CASSTGIYEQYF. The CDR3 DNA is TGTGCCAGCAGTACAGGGATCTACGAGCAGTACTTC. Full variable domain (remainder filled in from reference TRBV28 and TRBJ2-7): DVKVTQSSRYLVKRTGEKVFLECVQDMDHENMFWYRQDPGLGLRLIYFSYDVKMKEKGDIPEGYSVSREKKERFSLILESASTNQTSMYLCASSTGIYEQYFGPGTRLTVT.